This T cell receptor beta chain stems from a study of blood T cell repertoires in COVID-19. Germline lookup yields CDR1 LNHDA and CDR2 SQIVND (reference sequence). CDR3 length: 14 residues. V was clipped by 6 bases and J by 0 bases; unmatched bases: 4. The protocol was immunoSEQ multiplex PCR, while the TCRdb copy is restricted to in-frame clones and leaves out a portion. In the table there are approximately 300,000 clones, around 87% of which are singletons. This sequence joins TRBV19 and TRBJ2-7; TRBD2 aligns across 8 bases. The sequencing sample was made of peripheral blood. The source of this sequence is a man aged 50 to 60 with active or convalescent COVID-19. The chain's CDR3 is CASSPGGNSYEQYF. CDR3 nucleotide sequence: TGTGCCAGTAGCCCGGGGGGGAACTCCTACGAGCAGTACTTC.